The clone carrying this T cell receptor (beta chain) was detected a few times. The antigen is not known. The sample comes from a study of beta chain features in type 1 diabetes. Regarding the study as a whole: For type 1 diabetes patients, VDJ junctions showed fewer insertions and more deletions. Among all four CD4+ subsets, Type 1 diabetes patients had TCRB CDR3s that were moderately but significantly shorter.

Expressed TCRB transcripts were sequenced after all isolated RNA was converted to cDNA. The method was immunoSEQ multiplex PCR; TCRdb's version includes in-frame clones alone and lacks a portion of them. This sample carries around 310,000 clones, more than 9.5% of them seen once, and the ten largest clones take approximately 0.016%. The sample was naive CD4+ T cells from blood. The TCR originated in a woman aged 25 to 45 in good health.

CDR3 nucleotides: TGTGCCAGCAGCCAGACTAGCGGCGAGCAGTACTTC. Residues: CASSQTSGEQYF. The chain combines TRBV27 with TRBJ2-7, with 9 bases that match TRBD2. Unmatched junction bases numbered 3, after V lost 6 bases and J lost 6 bases. The CDR3 is 12 residues long. Per the germline V gene, CDR1 is MNHEY and CDR2 is SMNVEV (reference sequence).